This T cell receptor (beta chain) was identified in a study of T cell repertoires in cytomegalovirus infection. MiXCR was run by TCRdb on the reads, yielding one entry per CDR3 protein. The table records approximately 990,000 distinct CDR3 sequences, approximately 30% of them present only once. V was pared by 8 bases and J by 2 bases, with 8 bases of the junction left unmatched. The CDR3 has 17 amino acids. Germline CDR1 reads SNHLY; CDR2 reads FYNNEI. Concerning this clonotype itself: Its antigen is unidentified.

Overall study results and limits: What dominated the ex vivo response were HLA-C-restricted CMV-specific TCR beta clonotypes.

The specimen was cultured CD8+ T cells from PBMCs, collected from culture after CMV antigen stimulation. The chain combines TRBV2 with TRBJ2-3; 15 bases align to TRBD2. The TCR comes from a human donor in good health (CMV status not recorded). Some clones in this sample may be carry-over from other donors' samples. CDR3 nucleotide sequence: TGTGCCAGCTACCACGGGACTAGCGGGGGGATCACAGATACGCAGTATTTT. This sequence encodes CASYHGTSGGITDTQYF. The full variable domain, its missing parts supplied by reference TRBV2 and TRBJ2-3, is EPEVTQTPSHQVTQMGQEVILRCVPISNHLYFYWYRQILGQKVEFLVSFYNNEISEKSEIFDDQFSVERPDGSNFTLKIRSTKLEDSAMYFCASYHGTSGGITDTQYFGPGTRLTVL.